Described below is a single T cell receptor beta chain sequence and its context. The antigen remains unidentified. This entry comes from a study of cytomegalovirus exposure and HLA in healthy donors. Across the whole study: A prior study identified roughly 110 million unique TCR beta sequences from some 180 million T cells. Broader study findings: The classifier was said to identify cytomegalovirus status with high specificity and sensitivity. Some TCR beta chains (roughly 160 of them) were listed as cytomegalovirus-associated.

60 Vbeta and 13 Jbeta primers were used in PCR. Assay: immunoSEQ multiplex PCR; the TCRdb copy retains only in-frame clones and omits some. In the table there are fewer than 250,000 clones, 87% of which are singletons. The sample taken for sequencing was PBMCs. This clonotype was obtained from a boy younger than 10 in good health and CMV-seronegative.

CDR3 nucleotide sequence: TGTGCCAGCAGCTCCAAGCTCGGGACACCAGAGCAGTACTTC. It encodes CASSSKLGTPEQYF. This chain links TRBV7-6 with TRBJ2-7; perhaps TRBD1 as D (6 bases). The germline V gene encodes CDR1 SGHVS and CDR2 FNYEAQ. Trimming pared 4 bases from V and 7 bases from J, leaving 17 bases between. The CDR3 extends over 14 amino acids.